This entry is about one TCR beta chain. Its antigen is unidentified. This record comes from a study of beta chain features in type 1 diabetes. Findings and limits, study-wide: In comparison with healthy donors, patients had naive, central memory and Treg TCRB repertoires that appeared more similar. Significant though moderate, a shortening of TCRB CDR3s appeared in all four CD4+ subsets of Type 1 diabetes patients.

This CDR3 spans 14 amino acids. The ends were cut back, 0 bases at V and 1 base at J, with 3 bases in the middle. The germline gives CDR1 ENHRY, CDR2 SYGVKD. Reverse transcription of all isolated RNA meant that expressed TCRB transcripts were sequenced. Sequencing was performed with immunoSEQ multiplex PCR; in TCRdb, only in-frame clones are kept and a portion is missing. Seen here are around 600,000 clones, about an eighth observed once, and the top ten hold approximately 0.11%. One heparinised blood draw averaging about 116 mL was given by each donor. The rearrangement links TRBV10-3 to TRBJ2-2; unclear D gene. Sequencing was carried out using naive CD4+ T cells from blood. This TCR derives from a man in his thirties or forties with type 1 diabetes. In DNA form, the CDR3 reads TGTGCCATCAGTGAGTCGGAGAACACCGGGGAGCTGTTTTTT. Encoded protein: CAISESENTGELFF.